A selection of T cell receptor beta chains follows, all from one sample in a study of T cell changes during pregnancy in multiple sclerosis. TCRdb's copy holds only in-frame clones and misses some; the assay was immunoSEQ multiplex PCR. The sample shows about 61,000 clones, around 90% of them seen only once. The sample consisted of peripheral blood, taken in the first trimester of pregnancy. These receptors were collected from a female donor in good health, enrolled as a control in a pregnancy study. CDR3s include the opening cysteine and the closing phenylalanine or tryptophan. Fields, in order: CDR3 DNA, CDR3 protein, clone size, D gene, J gene, V gene. The D gene is left open where the match is weak. The listing skips clone size in some rows; elsewhere it reads once, few, many or a size class.

DNA: TGTGCCAGCAGCCCACTAGCGGGAGTTGAATACGAGCAGTACTTC
CDR3: CASSPLAGVEYEQYF
size: .
D: TRBD2
J: TRBJ2-7
V: TRBV5-6

DNA: TGTGCTAGTGGTCGAACCGACAGATCCTATGGCTACACCTTC
CDR3: CASGRTDRSYGYTF
size: .
D: .
J: TRBJ1-2
V: TRBV12-5

DNA: TGTGCCAGCAAAACAAGGCAGGGCTATGGCGCTGAAGCTTTCTTT
CDR3: CASKTRQGYGAEAFF
size: .
D: .
J: TRBJ1-1
V: TRBV2

DNA: TGTGCCAGCAGCTTAGGATTCAGCCAGGGGTATTACGGGGAGCTGTTTTTT
CDR3: CASSLGFSQGYYGELFF
size: .
D: .
J: TRBJ2-2
V: TRBV7-6

DNA: TGCGCCAGCAGCTTTGACAGCGACTATGGCTACACCTTC
CDR3: CASSFDSDYGYTF
size: .
D: .
J: TRBJ1-2
V: TRBV5-1

DNA: TGTGCCAGCAGCGCGTCCGGGACGGGGGGAGAGACCCAGTACTTC
CDR3: CASSASGTGGETQYF
size: .
D: TRBD2
J: TRBJ2-5
V: TRBV7-7

DNA: TGTGCCAGCAGGCAGACCGGGACAGGGCCTACCGGGGAGCTGTTTTTT
CDR3: CASRQTGTGPTGELFF
size: .
D: TRBD1
J: TRBJ2-2
V: TRBV6-6

DNA: TGTGCCAGCAGCGGAGGGGGCGCGGGTACGCAGTATTTT
CDR3: CASSGGGAGTQYF
size: .
D: .
J: TRBJ2-3
V: TRBV6-6

DNA: TGTGCCAGCAGCTTGGTGGACAGGCCAAATGGTGAGCAGTACTTC
CDR3: CASSLVDRPNGEQYF
size: few
D: TRBD1
J: TRBJ2-7
V: TRBV5-4

DNA: TGTGCCAGCAGCTCGCACAGGGGGCAGGATGAAAAACTGTTTTTT
CDR3: CASSSHRGQDEKLFF
size: .
D: TRBD1
J: TRBJ1-4
V: TRBV7-6

DNA: TGTGCCAGCAGACCCGGGACAGGGGGCACCGGGGAGCTGTTTTTT
CDR3: CASRPGTGGTGELFF
size: .
D: TRBD1
J: TRBJ2-2
V: TRBV27

DNA: TGTGCCTGGGCGGGCCAAGCCGTTCCTCAAGAGACCCAGTACTTC
CDR3: CAWAGQAVPQETQYF
size: .
D: .
J: TRBJ2-5
V: TRBV30

DNA: TGTGCCAGCAGTCAAACTAGCGGGGCCTACAATGAGCAGTTCTTC
CDR3: CASSQTSGAYNEQFF
size: .
D: TRBD2
J: TRBJ2-1
V: TRBV27

DNA: TGTGCCAGCAGCTCCAAAGGGGGACAGGGGGTTACGCTCACAGATACGCAGTATTTT
CDR3: CASSSKGGQGVTLTDTQYF
size: .
D: TRBD1
J: TRBJ2-3
V: TRBV7-3

DNA: TGTGCCAGCAGCTTATGGGGTGACAGACAGGCCTTC
CDR3: CASSLWGDRQAF
size: few
D: .
J: TRBJ1-2
V: TRBV7-3

DNA: TGCGCCAGCAGCCAAGATTCGACAGGGCGATATCAGCCCCAGCATTTT
CDR3: CASSQDSTGRYQPQHF
size: .
D: TRBD1
J: TRBJ1-5
V: TRBV4-1

DNA: TGTGCCAGCAGCCCGGCCCCCGGGACAGCTAACACTGAAGCTTTCTTT
CDR3: CASSPAPGTANTEAFF
size: once
D: TRBD1
J: TRBJ1-1
V: TRBV7-6

DNA: TGTGCCACCAGCAGCAGACTAGCGGGGTCGGAGGAGCAGTTCTTC
CDR3: CATSSRLAGSEEQFF
size: .
D: TRBD2
J: TRBJ2-1
V: TRBV15

DNA: TGTGCCAGCACTTCCAGATTTAGACACAACACTGAAGCTTTCTTT
CDR3: CASTSRFRHNTEAFF
size: .
D: .
J: TRBJ1-1
V: TRBV27

DNA: TGTGCCAGCAGCTTTACAGCGGGAGGGGGCACAGATACGCAGTATTTT
CDR3: CASSFTAGGGTDTQYF
size: .
D: TRBD2
J: TRBJ2-3
V: TRBV9

DNA: TGTGCCAGCAGCAATCAGGGTGACACTGAAGCTTTCTTT
CDR3: CASSNQGDTEAFF
size: few
D: .
J: TRBJ1-1
V: TRBV9

DNA: TGTGCCAGCTCACTCTTGGGGGAGCTGTTTTTT
CDR3: CASSLLGELFF
size: once
D: .
J: TRBJ2-2
V: TRBV18

DNA: TGTGCCAGCACCCTACTACAGGGGGCCGCTAACTATGGCTACACCTTC
CDR3: CASTLLQGAANYGYTF
size: .
D: TRBD1
J: TRBJ1-2
V: TRBV5-5

DNA: TGTGCTAGTGGTTTGGTACGGGACAGGGGATTTCAGCCCCAGCATTTT
CDR3: CASGLVRDRGFQPQHF
size: .
D: TRBD1
J: TRBJ1-5
V: TRBV12-5

DNA: TGTGCCAGCAGCAAGGGGCAGTACACTGAAGCTTTCTTT
CDR3: CASSKGQYTEAFF
size: few
D: .
J: TRBJ1-1
V: TRBV6-5